A single sample is the source of the 16 T cell receptor beta chains below, sequenced in a study of T-cell memory formation after mild COVID-19. MiXCR was run by TCRdb on the 5' RACE reads, yielding one entry per CDR3 protein. The table lists over 500,000 distinct CDR3 sequences, roughly 17% of them singletons. The sample consisted of PBMCs or a T cell subset sorted from them (not recorded which). These receptor sequences come from an adult woman who had mild COVID-19 (a few samples of this study predate the infection). Cell type and time point are not known.

A few counts support this clonotype. The V call is TRBV14, the J call TRBJ2-7; D perhaps matches TRBD2 (6 bases). Germline lookup yields CDR1 SGHDN and CDR2 FVKESK. CDR3 length: 17 amino acids. V shed 0 bases and J shed 1 base, with 16 bases lying between them. The CDR3: CASSQEGAGTRSYEQYF. DNA for the CDR3: TGTGCCAGCAGCCAAGAAGGGGCTGGGACTCGGTCCTACGAGCAGTACTTC.

This clonotype was detected many times. V and J are TRBV20-1 and TRBJ1-5; D may be TRBD1 (5 bases). The CDR3 length is 14 residues. V was cut by 5 bases and J by 0 bases, with 11 bases left in between. Per the germline V gene, CDR1 is DFQATT and CDR2 is SNEGSKA (reference sequence). CDR3 sequence reads: CSALDSFSNQPQHF. The CDR3 nucleotides are TGCAGTGCTTTAGACAGCTTTAGCAATCAGCCCCAGCATTTT.

This rearrangement joins TRBV6-5 to TRBJ1-5; no reliable D call. The CDR3 is 13 amino acids. Trimming stripped 7 bases from V and 1 base from J, with 8 bases between. Germline V gives CDR1 MNHEY, CDR2 SVGAGI. CDR3 sequence (DNA): TGTGCCAGCATTAGAGGGAGCAATCAGCCCCAGCATTTT. Translation: CASIRGSNQPQHF.

This chain links TRBV7-2 with TRBJ1-1; the D gene is possibly TRBD1 (5 bases). Trimming removed 2 bases at V and 5 bases at J, with 15 bases between. From germline, CDR1 is SGHTA and CDR2 FQGNSA. CDR3 length: 15 amino acids. The CDR3 sequence: CASSLIGQGWTEAFF. In nucleotides, the CDR3 is TGTGCCAGCAGCTTAATAGGGCAGGGTTGGACTGAAGCTTTCTTT.

This chain uses TRBV29-1 with TRBJ2-1, with 7 nucleotides matching TRBD2. The CDR3 has 13 amino acids. J gave up 7 bases and V 4 bases, and 7 bases lay outside the gene matches. The germline V gene has CDR1 SQVTM and CDR2 ANQGSEA. CDR3 nucleotides: TGCAGCGTTGTCTCCGGGGGAGGGAATGAGCAGTTCTTC. This sequence encodes CSVVSGGGNEQFF.

This clonotype was detected only a few times. The chain carries TRBV6-1 and TRBJ2-3; D gene uncertain. Germline V gene data show CDR1 as MNHNS and CDR2 as SASEGT. This CDR3 contains 15 residues. V was shortened by 4 bases and J by 1 base, with 12 bases between the two germline ends. CDR3 in amino acids: CASSVRGPGTDTQYF. The CDR3 DNA sequence: TGTGCCAGCAGTGTCCGTGGGCCCGGCACAGATACGCAGTATTTT.

Of note for this clonotype: A read error may explain this, as a much larger clone is one base away. The chain couples TRBV6-6 to TRBJ2-5, with D possibly being TRBD2 (6 bases). With 2 bases removed from V and 5 bases from J, the gap between germline ends came to 6 bases. The CDR3 extends over 12 amino acids. The germline CDR1 and CDR2 sequences are MNHNY and SVGAGI (reference sequence). CDR3 sequence (DNA): TGTGCCAGCAGTTACGGGGGGGAGACCCAGTACTTC. This encodes CASSYGGETQYF.

This clonotype was counted a few times. The V call is TRBV6-5, the J call TRBJ1-2, with TRBD1 matching 8 bases. J was trimmed by 8 bases and V by 6 bases; bases with no gene match: 8. From germline, CDR1 is MNHEY and CDR2 SVGAGI. The CDR3 has 13 residues. The CDR3 is CASRTTGARGYTF. CDR3 bases: TGTGCCAGCAGGACGACAGGGGCACGGGGCTACACCTTC.

The table lists this clonotype with many counts. The chain carries TRBV7-2 and TRBJ2-5; D unclear. Per germline, CDR1 SGHTA and CDR2 FQGNSA. CDR3 size: 14 residues. V was shortened by 3 bases and J by 5 bases, with 13 bases between the two germline ends. In DNA, the CDR3 is TGTGCCAGCAGCTTCGGACGGCACCGGGAGACCCAGTACTTC. Translating it yields CASSFGRHRETQYF.

The V and J genes are TRBV20-1 and TRBJ1-2; TRBD1 might be the D (6 bases). V lost 3 bases, J lost 3 bases, and 14 bases lay in between. CDR1 and CDR2 (germline): DFQATT, SNEGSKA (reference sequence). The CDR3 has 14 amino acids. CDR3 coding DNA: TGCAGTGCTAGTCAAGGGGGTCGGGACTATGGCTACACCTTC. It codes for CSASQGGRDYGYTF.

There are a few counts of this clonotype. The rearrangement links TRBV7-2 to TRBJ2-3; D may match TRBD1 or TRBD2 (5 bases each). The CDR3 is made up of 17 amino acids. Between the trimmed V and J ends, which lost 4 bases and 5 bases, there was a span of 22 bases. Germline loops: CDR1 SGHTA, CDR2 FQGNSA. The CDR3 nucleotides read TGTGCCAGCAGCTCGCCCCGAGGGACGGGAAGGGTAGATACGCAGTATTTT. This translates into CASSSPRGTGRVDTQYF.

V is TRBV7-3 and J is TRBJ2-3; the match to TRBD2 covers 8 bases. CDR3 length equals 16 residues. Germline V gene data show CDR1 as SGHTA and CDR2 as FQGTGA. The junction had 8 bases not matched to a gene; V was cut back by 1 base and J by 5 bases. DNA for the CDR3: TGTGCCAGCAGCTTAAAGACCGGGGGGGCCGTAGATACGCAGTATTTT. Its translation is CASSLKTGGAVDTQYF.

This clonotype was seen ten or more times. The V call is TRBV3-1, the J call TRBJ2-5; D remains unclear. This CDR3 spans 14 amino acids. Germline assignment: CDR1 LGHDT and CDR2 YNNKEL (reference sequence). V lost 2 bases and J 5 bases, leaving 12 bases between the germline ends. This chain's CDR3 is CASSQPGLMETQYF. The DNA of the CDR3 is TGTGCCAGCAGCCAACCAGGATTAATGGAGACCCAGTACTTC.

This clonotype turned up a few times. The CDR3 sequence: CASSLVRTRTGDTEAFF. CDR3 DNA sequence: TGTGCCAGCAGTTTAGTCCGGACACGCACGGGTGACACTGAAGCTTTCTTT. This chain joins TRBV12-3 or TRBV12-4 and TRBJ1-1; a weak D match, TRBD1 (5 bases). The CDR3 length is 17 residues. The germline V and J ends were trimmed by 1 base and 3 bases, with 18 bases remaining between them.

The sample holds a few counts of this clonotype. This chain links TRBV6-5 with TRBJ1-6; D is possibly TRBD1 (5 bases). The CDR3 loop spans 16 amino acids. Between the trimmed V and J ends, which lost 8 bases and 0 bases, there was a span of 14 bases. CDR1 MNHEY and CDR2 SVGAGI come from the germline V gene. As DNA, the CDR3 is TGTGCCAGCCAGGTGGTGGGGGGCTCCTATAATTCACCCCTCCACTTT. As protein: CASQVVGGSYNSPLHF.

This clonotype has more than one count but fewer than ten. The chain couples TRBV7-9 to TRBJ1-4; D gene ambiguous. The V gene lost 6 bases and the J gene lost 4 bases, with 6 bases spanning the gap. The CDR3 spans 12 residues. Germline-derived CDR1 and CDR2 are SEHNR and FQNEAQ (reference sequence). CDR3 residues: CASRSDNEKLFF. The CDR3 DNA is TGTGCCAGCAGATCTGATAATGAAAAACTGTTTTTT.